These T cell receptor beta chains were read from a single sample in a study of glioma-infiltrating T cells after dendritic cell vaccination. Here immunoSEQ multiplex PCR was the method, and the copy in TCRdb shows in-frame clones only, minus some. The sample records fewer than 85,000 clones, roughly 79% being singletons. Here the sequenced sample was blood, taken before dendritic cell vaccination. Receptors were obtained from a human donor with glioblastoma. Both conserved end residues are part of each CDR3. The D gene is left open where the match is weak. The size of a clone is reported for some rows only, either as once, few or many, or as a class for expanded clones.

v_gene: TRBV6-1
abundance: .
d_gene: .
j_gene: TRBJ1-1
CDR3aa: CASKLAGDTEAFF
CDR3nt: TGTGCCAGCAAGTTGGCCGGGGACACTGAAGCTTTCTTT

v_gene: TRBV19
abundance: few
d_gene: .
j_gene: TRBJ1-4
CDR3aa: CASRNRVLGAEKLFF
CDR3nt: TGTGCCAGTCGCAACAGGGTTTTGGGGGCTGAAAAACTGTTTTTT

v_gene: TRBV7-3
abundance: .
d_gene: .
j_gene: TRBJ2-5
CDR3aa: CASSLIGTGETQYF
CDR3nt: TGTGCCAGCAGCCTCATTGGGACTGGGGAGACCCAGTACTTC

v_gene: TRBV10-3
abundance: .
d_gene: TRBD1
j_gene: TRBJ1-5
CDR3aa: CAISEDRDQPQHF
CDR3nt: TGTGCCATCAGTGAGGACAGGGATCAGCCCCAGCATTTT

v_gene: TRBV2
abundance: .
d_gene: .
j_gene: TRBJ1-1
CDR3aa: CASSEEGAGYTEAFF
CDR3nt: TGTGCCAGCAGTGAAGAAGGGGCGGGGTACACTGAAGCTTTCTTT

v_gene: TRBV19
abundance: once
d_gene: .
j_gene: TRBJ1-5
CDR3aa: CASNREIRSNQPQHF
CDR3nt: TGTGCCAGTAACAGGGAAATCCGGAGCAATCAGCCCCAGCATTTT

v_gene: TRBV19
abundance: .
d_gene: TRBD2
j_gene: TRBJ2-5
CDR3aa: CASSIRSGAGGSETQYF
CDR3nt: TGTGCCAGTAGTATACGATCTGGAGCGGGGGGTTCGGAGACCCAGTACTTC

v_gene: TRBV5-1
abundance: .
d_gene: .
j_gene: TRBJ1-1
CDR3aa: CASSLGGQRTEAFF
CDR3nt: TGCGCCAGCAGCTTGGGGGGCCAGAGGACTGAAGCTTTCTTT

v_gene: TRBV19
abundance: .
d_gene: .
j_gene: TRBJ2-3
CDR3aa: CASSFSYTDTQYF
CDR3nt: TGTGCCAGTAGTTTTTCGTACACAGATACGCAGTATTTT

v_gene: TRBV4-1
abundance: once
d_gene: .
j_gene: TRBJ2-7
CDR3aa: CASSQARGSDYEQYF
CDR3nt: TGCGCCAGCAGCCAAGCCCGAGGGTCCGACTACGAGCAGTACTTC

v_gene: TRBV19
abundance: once
d_gene: .
j_gene: TRBJ1-5
CDR3aa: CASSIDEWGRRSNQPQHF
CDR3nt: TGTGCCAGTAGTATAGACGAGTGGGGGCGGAGAAGCAATCAGCCCCAGCATTTT

v_gene: TRBV5-4
abundance: .
d_gene: .
j_gene: TRBJ1-2
CDR3aa: CASSSPGVSDGYTF
CDR3nt: TGTGCCAGCAGCTCCCCGGGGGTGAGCGATGGCTACACCTTC

v_gene: TRBV2
abundance: .
d_gene: TRBD1
j_gene: TRBJ1-5
CDR3aa: CASTGQENQPQHF
CDR3nt: TGTGCCAGCACGGGACAGGAAAATCAGCCCCAGCATTTT

v_gene: TRBV9
abundance: .
d_gene: .
j_gene: TRBJ1-6
CDR3aa: CASRSDSPLHF
CDR3nt: TGTGCCAGTCGGAGCGATTCACCCCTCCACTTT

v_gene: TRBV5-1
abundance: .
d_gene: TRBD2
j_gene: TRBJ2-5
CDR3aa: CASSLGPAGVQETQYF
CDR3nt: TGCGCCAGCAGCTTGGGACCAGCGGGGGTCCAAGAGACCCAGTACTTC

v_gene: TRBV6-5
abundance: .
d_gene: .
j_gene: TRBJ1-3
CDR3aa: CASSYDGRSSGNTIYF
CDR3nt: TGTGCCAGCAGTTACGATGGCAGAAGCTCTGGAAACACCATATATTTT

v_gene: TRBV2
abundance: .
d_gene: TRBD1
j_gene: TRBJ2-7
CDR3aa: CASSVPDRNYEQYF
CDR3nt: TGTGCCAGCAGTGTTCCGGACAGGAACTACGAGCAGTACTTC

v_gene: TRBV6-1
abundance: .
d_gene: .
j_gene: TRBJ1-3
CDR3aa: CASGRGNTIYF
CDR3nt: TGTGCCAGCGGCAGAGGAAACACCATATATTTT

v_gene: TRBV10-3
abundance: .
d_gene: .
j_gene: TRBJ1-3
CDR3aa: CAISESTRGSGNTIYF
CDR3nt: TGTGCCATCAGTGAGTCCACGCGGGGTTCTGGAAACACCATATATTTT

v_gene: TRBV9
abundance: .
d_gene: .
j_gene: TRBJ1-2
CDR3aa: CASSAALQGVGHGYTF
CDR3nt: TGTGCCAGCAGCGCCGCCTTACAGGGAGTGGGCCATGGCTACACCTTC

v_gene: TRBV11-2
abundance: .
d_gene: TRBD1
j_gene: TRBJ1-2
CDR3aa: CASSWTGADYGYTF
CDR3nt: TGTGCCAGCAGCTGGACAGGGGCCGACTATGGCTACACCTTC

v_gene: TRBV10-3
abundance: .
d_gene: .
j_gene: TRBJ1-4
CDR3aa: CATCPGGEKLFF
CDR3nt: TGTGCCACCTGTCCGGGGGGTGAAAAACTGTTTTTT

v_gene: TRBV18
abundance: .
d_gene: .
j_gene: TRBJ1-2
CDR3aa: CASSPQGRDGYTF
CDR3nt: TGTGCCAGCTCACCACAGGGGAGGGATGGCTACACCTTC

v_gene: TRBV6-5
abundance: .
d_gene: TRBD2
j_gene: TRBJ2-2
CDR3aa: CASRWFAGGDTGELFF
CDR3nt: TGTGCCAGCCGTTGGTTCGCGGGGGGCGACACCGGGGAGCTGTTTTTT

v_gene: TRBV29-1
abundance: .
d_gene: .
j_gene: TRBJ2-2
CDR3aa: CSGITDNTGELFF
CDR3nt: TGCAGCGGAATTACAGATAACACCGGGGAGCTGTTTTTT

v_gene: TRBV11-2
abundance: .
d_gene: .
j_gene: TRBJ1-5
CDR3aa: CASSFVGRKIHSNQPQHF
CDR3nt: TGTGCCAGCAGCTTCGTGGGGAGAAAAATACATAGCAATCAGCCCCAGCATTTT

v_gene: TRBV5-1
abundance: .
d_gene: .
j_gene: TRBJ1-4
CDR3aa: CASSPMPSEGEKLFF
CDR3nt: TGCGCCAGCAGCCCCATGCCCTCGGAGGGAGAAAAACTGTTTTTT

v_gene: TRBV19
abundance: once
d_gene: TRBD1
j_gene: TRBJ1-2
CDR3aa: CASSRLGQGTTRDGYTF
CDR3nt: TGTGCCAGTAGTCGCCTGGGACAGGGTACGACGCGAGATGGCTACACCTTC

v_gene: TRBV4-1
abundance: many
d_gene: .
j_gene: TRBJ1-5
CDR3aa: CASSQVTGWKPQHF
CDR3nt: TGCGCCAGCAGCCAAGTCACAGGTTGGAAGCCCCAGCATTTT

v_gene: TRBV7-2
abundance: .
d_gene: .
j_gene: TRBJ1-2
CDR3aa: CASSLVGHAGYTF
CDR3nt: TGTGCCAGCAGCTTAGTGGGCCATGCGGGCTACACCTTC

v_gene: TRBV19
abundance: .
d_gene: .
j_gene: TRBJ1-1
CDR3aa: CASRIGDGEAFF
CDR3nt: TGTGCCAGTAGGATTGGAGATGGAGAAGCTTTCTTT

v_gene: TRBV5-1
abundance: .
d_gene: .
j_gene: TRBJ2-7
CDR3aa: CASSSTTRVGGEQYF
CDR3nt: TGCGCCAGCAGCTCGACTACTAGAGTTGGGGGGGAGCAGTACTTC

v_gene: TRBV19
abundance: .
d_gene: TRBD1
j_gene: TRBJ2-7
CDR3aa: CASSSRDRFDEQYF
CDR3nt: TGTGCCAGTAGTAGCCGGGACAGGTTCGACGAGCAGTACTTC

v_gene: TRBV11-2
abundance: .
d_gene: TRBD1
j_gene: TRBJ1-2
CDR3aa: CASSLGQGYGYTF
CDR3nt: TGTGCCAGCAGCCTCGGACAGGGCTATGGCTACACCTTC

v_gene: TRBV10-3
abundance: .
d_gene: TRBD1
j_gene: TRBJ2-3
CDR3aa: CAISESGQGGSDTQYF
CDR3nt: TGTGCCATCAGTGAGTCGGGACAGGGAGGCTCAGATACGCAGTATTTT

v_gene: TRBV2
abundance: .
d_gene: TRBD1
j_gene: TRBJ1-2
CDR3aa: CASSTLQGRKYGYTF
CDR3nt: TGTGCCAGCAGTACACTACAGGGGAGGAAGTATGGCTACACCTTC

v_gene: TRBV9
abundance: .
d_gene: .
j_gene: TRBJ1-6
CDR3aa: CASSLASGDSPLHF
CDR3nt: TGTGCCAGCAGCTTGGCCTCGGGGGATTCACCCCTCCACTTT

v_gene: TRBV5-1
abundance: .
d_gene: .
j_gene: TRBJ2-1
CDR3aa: CASSAGWGSYNEQFF
CDR3nt: TGCGCCAGCAGCGCGGGGTGGGGATCCTACAATGAGCAGTTCTTC

v_gene: TRBV29-1
abundance: .
d_gene: TRBD1
j_gene: TRBJ2-7
CDR3aa: CSVEVRQGAREQYF
CDR3nt: TGCAGCGTTGAAGTACGACAGGGGGCACGCGAGCAGTACTTC

v_gene: TRBV7-3
abundance: .
d_gene: .
j_gene: TRBJ1-2
CDR3aa: CASSLNGPQDGYTF
CDR3nt: TGTGCCAGCAGCTTAAATGGGCCTCAGGATGGCTACACCTTC

v_gene: TRBV18
abundance: .
d_gene: .
j_gene: TRBJ1-3
CDR3aa: CASSPEFAAYSGNTIYF
CDR3nt: TGTGCCAGCTCACCTGAGTTTGCGGCTTACTCTGGAAACACCATATATTTT

v_gene: TRBV7-9
abundance: .
d_gene: TRBD1
j_gene: TRBJ1-5
CDR3aa: CASSLGQGDQPQHF
CDR3nt: TGTGCCAGCAGCTTGGGACAGGGGGACCAGCCCCAGCATTTT

v_gene: TRBV7-9
abundance: few
d_gene: .
j_gene: TRBJ2-1
CDR3aa: CASSWGTADDEQFF
CDR3nt: TGTGCCAGCAGCTGGGGAACAGCGGACGATGAGCAGTTCTTC

v_gene: TRBV18
abundance: .
d_gene: .
j_gene: TRBJ2-5
CDR3aa: CASSPRSGQETQYF
CDR3nt: TGTGCCAGCTCACCACGTTCGGGACAAGAGACCCAGTACTTC

v_gene: TRBV5-1
abundance: few
d_gene: .
j_gene: TRBJ2-3
CDR3aa: CASSLRSSGITDTQYF
CDR3nt: TGCGCCAGCAGCTTGCGTAGTAGCGGAATAACAGATACGCAGTATTTT

v_gene: TRBV6-1
abundance: .
d_gene: .
j_gene: TRBJ2-7
CDR3aa: CASSVMAGYPSEQYF
CDR3nt: TGTGCCAGCAGTGTTATGGCAGGTTACCCCTCCGAGCAGTACTTC

v_gene: TRBV29-1
abundance: .
d_gene: TRBD2
j_gene: TRBJ2-3
CDR3aa: CSVVGTSGDTDTQYF
CDR3nt: TGCAGCGTTGTCGGGACTAGCGGGGACACAGATACGCAGTATTTT